The T cell receptor (beta chain) under discussion was sequenced for a study of human T cells and chemical hapten exposure. Authors' methods: TCRs per sample had a median of approximately 98,000 and ranged from about 23,224 to 700,000. TCRdb itself ran the RACE reads through MiXCR, one entry per CDR3 protein. TCRdb assigned the V and J calls; the authors' analysis was not used. The sample consists of 280,000 or so distinct CDR3 sequences, roughly 7.4% of them appearing once. Indicated time point: pre-sensitization, week 0. Treatment of the sample: therapeutic diphenylcyclopropenone sensitization with weekly scalp DPC. Non-pregnant alopecia patients aged 18 to 70, suitable for DPC therapy. The authors extracted total RNA from unfractionated whole blood. This CDR3 region has 15 residues. The V and J ends lost 3 bases and 0 bases respectively, with 9 bases between them. The germline CDR1 and CDR2 sequences are LNHNV and YYDKDF (reference sequence).

The study, taken as a whole, reports: Relative to controls, expanded TCRs formed significantly more large CDR3 similarity clusters.

A note on this clonotype: The antigen is unknown.

The source material was whole blood, sampled in connection with sensitization to the hapten diphenylcyclopropenone (DPC). The source of this sequence is a man in his late teens or twenties with alopecia areata. Some clones in this sample may be carry-over from other donors' samples. The rearrangement links TRBV15 to TRBJ1-3; D is undetermined. In nucleotides, the CDR3 is TGTGCCACCAGCAGTAAACAAATCTCTGGAAACACCATATATTTT. Translated: CATSSKQISGNTIYF. Using reference TRBV15 and TRBJ1-3 for the parts outside the CDR3, the full variable domain is DAMVIQNPRYQVTQFGKPVTLSCSQTLNHNVMYWYQQKSSQAPKLLFHYYDKDFNNEADTPDNFQSRRPNTSFCFLDIRSPGLGDTAMYLCATSSKQISGNTIYFGEGSWLTVV.